These T cell receptor beta chains were read from a single sample in a study of blood T cell repertoires in COVID-19. Using immunoSEQ multiplex PCR, the repertoire was profiled, and TCRdb retains in-frame clones only, with some absent. In the table there are more than 110,000 clones, approximately 80% of which are singletons. Sequenced material: peripheral blood. The receptor set was obtained from a woman over 75 in a cohort sampled during active or convalescent COVID-19. Both conserved end residues are part of each CDR3. D genes are given only for firm matches. A row's size may be missing; if present it is once, few, many or a size class.

DNA	CDR3	D	V	size	J
TGTGCCAGCAGTCCAGGGGTCCCCCAGTGGGCTGGAAACACCATATATTTT	CASSPGVPQWAGNTIYF	-	TRBV27	-	TRBJ1-3
TGTGCCAGCAGCGGACAGGGCTTGGGTGAAGCTTTCTTT	CASSGQGLGEAFF	TRBD1	TRBV7-3	-	TRBJ1-1
TGTGCCAGCAGTGAATTGGGGCTTGGCAATCAGCCCCAGCATTTT	CASSELGLGNQPQHF	-	TRBV2	-	TRBJ1-5
TGTGCCAGCAGCCTCCGCACAGATACGCAGTATTTT	CASSLRTDTQYF	-	TRBV7-2	-	TRBJ2-3
TGTGCCAGCAGAGTACGTCCGGGCACTGAAGCTTTCTTT	CASRVRPGTEAFF	-	TRBV6-5	once	TRBJ1-1
TGTGCCAGCAGCTTATTCGGTCCAGATACGCAGTATTTT	CASSLFGPDTQYF	-	TRBV7-3	-	TRBJ2-3
TGTGCCAGCAGTAAAGACAGACGAGTAGGAGATACGCAGTATTTT	CASSKDRRVGDTQYF	-	TRBV2	-	TRBJ2-3
TGTGCCAGCAGTTACGGGACAGGAGCGATCTATGGCTACACCTTC	CASSYGTGAIYGYTF	TRBD1	TRBV6-5	-	TRBJ1-2
TGTGCCAGCAGCCTCGGTGGAACTAATGAAAAACTGTTTTTT	CASSLGGTNEKLFF	-	TRBV7-2	-	TRBJ1-4
TGTGCCAGCAGTGACCCCGGGACTAGCGGGTATTCTGGAGAGACCCAGTACTTC	CASSDPGTSGYSGETQYF	TRBD2	TRBV25-1	-	TRBJ2-5
TGTGCCTGGAGTACAAGACCGGGACTGTTGGCTTTCTTT	CAWSTRPGLLAFF	-	TRBV30	-	TRBJ1-1
TGCGCCAGCAGCTCTACAGGGTACTCCTACAATGAGCAGTTCTTC	CASSSTGYSYNEQFF	-	TRBV5-1	-	TRBJ2-1
TGTGCCAGCTCACTCGAACAGGGGAAGACTGAAGCTTTCTTT	CASSLEQGKTEAFF	TRBD1	TRBV18	-	TRBJ1-1
TGTGCCAGCAGCACCGGGGGGGCCTCCTACAATGAGCAGTTCTTC	CASSTGGASYNEQFF	TRBD2	TRBV9	-	TRBJ2-1
TGTGCCAGCAGATACGGAGCCGGGACAGGCCGATATGGCTACACCTTC	CASRYGAGTGRYGYTF	TRBD1	TRBV6-5	-	TRBJ1-2
TGTGCCAGCAGTTACGAAGGAGGGGGCGGCACCGGGGAGCTGTTTTTT	CASSYEGGGGTGELFF	-	TRBV6-2/TRBV6-3	-	TRBJ2-2
TGTGCCAGCAGCCCCAGGGGGACCAGGACCCTGAACACTGAAGCTTTCTTT	CASSPRGTRTLNTEAFF	TRBD1	TRBV5-6	once	TRBJ1-1
TGTGCCAGTAGTCCCCAAGGACAGGGACCATACTATGGCTACACCTTC	CASSPQGQGPYYGYTF	TRBD1	TRBV19	-	TRBJ1-2
TGTGCCAGCAGCTTACAGGGGAACACTGAAGCTTTCTTT	CASSLQGNTEAFF	-	TRBV11-2	-	TRBJ1-1
TGTGCCAGCAGCCTGACTAGAGAGTCGGATACGCAGTATTTT	CASSLTRESDTQYF	-	TRBV11-3	-	TRBJ2-3
TGTGCCAGCACCAAAGAAGGACTACGCACAGATACGCAGTATTTT	CASTKEGLRTDTQYF	-	TRBV7-2	-	TRBJ2-3
TGTGCCAGCAGTCCGGACAGGGTTAAAGCTTTCTTT	CASSPDRVKAFF	TRBD1	TRBV6-2/TRBV6-3	-	TRBJ1-1
TGTGCCAGTAGGTGGCTAGCGGGGGGTAACACAGATACGCAGTATTTT	CASRWLAGGNTDTQYF	TRBD2	TRBV19	-	TRBJ2-3
TGTGCCAGCTCACCAGGGGCCGCTTGGGGCACTGAAGCTTTCTTT	CASSPGAAWGTEAFF	-	TRBV18	-	TRBJ1-1
TGTGCCAGCAGTGAGGGCAGATACGGCAATCAGCCCCAGCATTTT	CASSEGRYGNQPQHF	-	TRBV6-1	-	TRBJ1-5
TGTGCCAGCAGCCGTAGCTCCTACAATGAGCAGTTCTTC	CASSRSSYNEQFF	-	TRBV7-3	-	TRBJ2-1
TGTGCCAGCAGTGAAGGGCCCACCGGACAGGCCATCTCTGGAAACACCATATATTTT	CASSEGPTGQAISGNTIYF	TRBD1	TRBV2	-	TRBJ1-3
TGTGCCAGCAGCTTAAACCCCGCTAATACGCAGTATTTT	CASSLNPANTQYF	-	TRBV11-3	-	TRBJ2-3
TGTGCCAGCAGCCCCTTAGCGGAAGAGACCCAGTACTTC	CASSPLAEETQYF	-	TRBV7-3	-	TRBJ2-5
TGCGCCAGCAGGGCGACAGTAGGATACGAGCAGTACTTC	CASRATVGYEQYF	-	TRBV5-1	-	TRBJ2-7
TGTGCCAGCAGTTGGGACAGCCGATACTATGGCTACACCTTC	CASSWDSRYYGYTF	TRBD1	TRBV6-6	-	TRBJ1-2
TGTGCCAGCAGCTTTGAGGGGGCAGCTGGGGCCAACGTCCTGACTTTC	CASSFEGAAGANVLTF	TRBD1	TRBV7-9	-	TRBJ2-6
TGTGCCAGCAGCGCTGGAGGGCGGGAGACCCAGTACTTC	CASSAGGRETQYF	-	TRBV7-3	-	TRBJ2-5
TGTGCCAGCGGGGACTACTCCGCAGATACGCAGTATTTT	CASGDYSADTQYF	TRBD2	TRBV6-5	-	TRBJ2-3
TGTGCCAGCAGTTATGACCGGGACAGCAACACCGGGGAGCTGTTTTTT	CASSYDRDSNTGELFF	TRBD1	TRBV6-5	once	TRBJ2-2